This T cell receptor beta chain was sequenced during a study of blood T cell repertoires in COVID-19. Trimming stripped 6 bases from V and 1 base from J, with 9 bases between. This CDR3 is 13 amino acids long. In the authors' workflow: Estimation of nucleated cell counts relied on the amplification of reference gene primers. Only in-frame clones appear in the TCRdb table, and some are missing; sequencing was by immunoSEQ multiplex PCR. V and J calls and clone size are given by that table; D and trimming were obtained from the DNA. The table records 130,000 to 150,000 clones, approximately 82% of them present only once.

Sequencing was done on a sample of peripheral blood. The receptor's source is a woman between 50 and 59 years old in a cohort sampled during active or convalescent COVID-19. The chain combines TRBV12-3 or TRBV12-4 with TRBJ1-1; D is unresolved. The CDR3 region is CASRSRSNTEAFF. CDR3 coding DNA: TGTGCCAGCAGATCGCGCTCGAACACTGAAGCTTTCTTT.